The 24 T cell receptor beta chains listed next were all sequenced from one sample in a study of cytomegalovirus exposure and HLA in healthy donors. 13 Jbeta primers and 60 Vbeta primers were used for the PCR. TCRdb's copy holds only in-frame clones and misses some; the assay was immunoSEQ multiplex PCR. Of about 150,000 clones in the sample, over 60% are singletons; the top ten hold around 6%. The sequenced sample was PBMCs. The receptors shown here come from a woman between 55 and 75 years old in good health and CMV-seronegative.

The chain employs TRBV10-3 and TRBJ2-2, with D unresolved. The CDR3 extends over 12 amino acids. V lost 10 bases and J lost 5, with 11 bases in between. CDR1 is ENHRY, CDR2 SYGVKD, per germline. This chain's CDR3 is CATRRSTGELFF. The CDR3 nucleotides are TGTGCCACACGCCGGAGTACCGGGGAGCTGTTTTTT.

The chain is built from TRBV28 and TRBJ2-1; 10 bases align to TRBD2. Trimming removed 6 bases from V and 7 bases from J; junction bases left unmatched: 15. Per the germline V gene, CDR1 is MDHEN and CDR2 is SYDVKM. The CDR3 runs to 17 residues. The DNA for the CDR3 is TGTGCCAGCAGCCAGAATAGCGGGAGGACTTTAAGTAATGAGCAGTTCTTC. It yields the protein CASSQNSGRTLSNEQFF.

CDR3 protein: CASSLASRGGPDTQYF. The CDR3 coding sequence is TGTGCCAGCAGCTTAGCCTCTAGGGGGGGTCCAGATACGCAGTATTTT. This chain joins TRBV11-2 and TRBJ2-3; tentatively, D is TRBD2 (7 bases). CDR3 length: 16 amino acids. CDR1 and CDR2 (germline): SGHAT, FQNNGV. Trimming took off 1 base at V and 4 bases at J, with 15 bases between the two ends. The variable domain in full, with the rest retrieved from reference TRBV11-2 and TRBJ2-3, is EAGVAQSPRYKIIEKRQSVAFWCNPISGHATLYWYQQILGQGPKLLIQFQNNGVVDDSQLPKDRFSAERLKGVDSTLKIQPAKLEDSAVYLCASSLASRGGPDTQYFGPGTRLTVL.

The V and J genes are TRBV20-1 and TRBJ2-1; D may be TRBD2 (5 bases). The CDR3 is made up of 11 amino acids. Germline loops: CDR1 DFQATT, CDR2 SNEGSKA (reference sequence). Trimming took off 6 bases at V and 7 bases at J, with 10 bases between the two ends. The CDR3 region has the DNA TGCAGTGCGAGCCTAGCAAATGAGCAGTTCTTC. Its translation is CSASLANEQFF.

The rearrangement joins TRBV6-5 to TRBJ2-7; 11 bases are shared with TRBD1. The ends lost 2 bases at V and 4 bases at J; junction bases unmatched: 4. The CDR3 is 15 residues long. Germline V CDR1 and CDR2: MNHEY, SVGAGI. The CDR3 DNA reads TGTGCCAGCAGTTACCGGGACAGGGGGTCTTACGAGCAGTACTTC. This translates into CASSYRDRGSYEQYF.

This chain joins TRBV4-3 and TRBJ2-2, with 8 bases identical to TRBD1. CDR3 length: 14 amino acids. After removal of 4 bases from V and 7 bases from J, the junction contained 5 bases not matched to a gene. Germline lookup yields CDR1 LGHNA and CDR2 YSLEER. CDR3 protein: CASSPTGVYGELFF. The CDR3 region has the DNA TGCGCCAGCAGCCCGACAGGGGTATACGGGGAGCTGTTTTTT.

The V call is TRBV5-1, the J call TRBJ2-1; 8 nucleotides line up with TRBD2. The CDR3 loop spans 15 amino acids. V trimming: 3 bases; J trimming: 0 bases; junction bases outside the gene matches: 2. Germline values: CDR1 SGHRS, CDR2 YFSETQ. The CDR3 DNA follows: TGCGCCAGCAGCTCGAGCGGGGGCTCCTACAATGAGCAGTTCTTC. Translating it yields CASSSSGGSYNEQFF.

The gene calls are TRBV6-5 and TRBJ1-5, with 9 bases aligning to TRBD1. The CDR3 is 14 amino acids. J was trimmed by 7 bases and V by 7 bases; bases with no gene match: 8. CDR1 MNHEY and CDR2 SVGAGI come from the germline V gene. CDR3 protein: CASIETGGGQPQHF. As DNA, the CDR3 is TGTGCCAGCATTGAAACAGGGGGCGGGCAGCCCCAGCATTTT.

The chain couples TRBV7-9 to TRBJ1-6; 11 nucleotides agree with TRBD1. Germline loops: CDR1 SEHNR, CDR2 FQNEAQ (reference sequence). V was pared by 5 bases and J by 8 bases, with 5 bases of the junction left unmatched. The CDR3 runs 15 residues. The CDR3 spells CASSNMGQGDSPLHF. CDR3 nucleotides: TGTGCCAGCAGCAACATGGGACAGGGGGATTCACCCCTCCACTTT.

CDR3 protein: CASQGHGSPYEQYF. CDR3 DNA: TGTGCCAGCCAGGGACACGGGTCTCCTTACGAGCAGTACTTC. The chain employs TRBV27 and TRBJ2-7; possibly TRBD1 for D (6 bases). CDR3 length equals 14 residues. With 8 bases removed from V and 4 bases from J, the gap between germline ends came to 18 bases. The V gene's germline CDR1 is MNHEY and CDR2 SMNVEV (reference sequence).

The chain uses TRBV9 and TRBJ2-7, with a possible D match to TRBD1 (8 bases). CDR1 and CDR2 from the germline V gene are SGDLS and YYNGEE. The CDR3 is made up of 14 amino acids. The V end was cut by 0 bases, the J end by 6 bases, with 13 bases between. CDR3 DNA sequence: TGTGCCAGCAGCGTAGAACAGGGGGGGCGCGAGCAGTACTTC. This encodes CASSVEQGGREQYF.

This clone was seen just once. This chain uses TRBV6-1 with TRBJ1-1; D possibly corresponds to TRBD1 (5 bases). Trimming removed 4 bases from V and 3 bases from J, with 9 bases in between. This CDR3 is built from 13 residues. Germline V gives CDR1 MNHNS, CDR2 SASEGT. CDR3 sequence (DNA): TGTGCCAGCAGTGCCAGGGCAGACACTGAAGCTTTCTTT. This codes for CASSARADTEAFF.

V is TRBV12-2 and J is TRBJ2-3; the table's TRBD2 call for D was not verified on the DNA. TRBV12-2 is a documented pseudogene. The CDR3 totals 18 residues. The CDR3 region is CASRNYPILVPSTDTQYF. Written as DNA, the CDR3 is TGTGCAAGTCGCAACTACCCCATACTAGTCCCTAGCACAGATACGCAGTATTTT.

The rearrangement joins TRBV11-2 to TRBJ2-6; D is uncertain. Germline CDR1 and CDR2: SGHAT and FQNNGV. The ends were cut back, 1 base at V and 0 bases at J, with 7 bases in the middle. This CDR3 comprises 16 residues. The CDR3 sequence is CASSLVSLSGANVLTF. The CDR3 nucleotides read TGTGCCAGCAGCTTAGTTAGCCTCTCTGGGGCCAACGTCCTGACTTTC.

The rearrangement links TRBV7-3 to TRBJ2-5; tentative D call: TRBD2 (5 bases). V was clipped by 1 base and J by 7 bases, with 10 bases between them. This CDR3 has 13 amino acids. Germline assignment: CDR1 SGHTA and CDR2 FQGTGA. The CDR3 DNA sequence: TGTGCCAGCAGCTTAAGTGGCCGGGGGACCCAGTACTTC. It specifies CASSLSGRGTQYF.

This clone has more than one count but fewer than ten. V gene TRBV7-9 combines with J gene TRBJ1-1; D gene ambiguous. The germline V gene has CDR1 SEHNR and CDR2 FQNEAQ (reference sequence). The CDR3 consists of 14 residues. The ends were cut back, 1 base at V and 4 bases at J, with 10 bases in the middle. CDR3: CASSLVLGFTEAFF. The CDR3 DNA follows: TGTGCCAGCAGCTTAGTGCTCGGGTTCACTGAAGCTTTCTTT.

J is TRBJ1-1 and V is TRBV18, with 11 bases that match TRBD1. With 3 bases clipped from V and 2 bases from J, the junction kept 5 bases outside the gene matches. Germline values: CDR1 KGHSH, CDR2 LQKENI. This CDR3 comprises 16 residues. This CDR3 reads CASSPGTGGLNTEAFF. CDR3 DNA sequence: TGTGCCAGCTCACCCGGGACAGGGGGGCTTAACACTGAAGCTTTCTTT. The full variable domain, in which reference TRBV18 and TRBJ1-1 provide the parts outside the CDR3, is NAGVMQNPRHLVRRRGQEARLRCSPMKGHSHVYWYRQLPEEGLKFMVYLQKENIIDESGMPKERFSAEFPKEGPSILRIQQVVRGDSAAYFCASSPGTGGLNTEAFFGQGTRLTVV.

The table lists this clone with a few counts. The CDR3 nucleotides are TGCGCCAGCAGCTTGCAGGGTTCCCCCGGGGAGCTGTTTTTT. It yields the protein CASSLQGSPGELFF. V usage is TRBV5-1 and J usage is TRBJ2-2; weak D call: TRBD1 (5 bases). Looked up from germline, CDR1 is SGHRS and CDR2 is YFSETQ. Trimming took off 1 base at V and 6 bases at J, with 10 bases between the two ends. The CDR3 loop spans 14 amino acids.

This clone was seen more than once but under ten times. In DNA form, the CDR3 reads TGCAGCGTCTCCGACAGGAAGCCCTACAATGAGCAGTTCTTC. Translated: CSVSDRKPYNEQFF. The V gene is TRBV29-1, the J gene TRBJ2-1; TRBD1 might be the D (6 bases). Germline CDR1 reads SQVTM; CDR2 reads ANQGSEA. Trimming removed 6 bases from V and 2 bases from J, with 14 bases in between. The CDR3 extends over 14 amino acids.

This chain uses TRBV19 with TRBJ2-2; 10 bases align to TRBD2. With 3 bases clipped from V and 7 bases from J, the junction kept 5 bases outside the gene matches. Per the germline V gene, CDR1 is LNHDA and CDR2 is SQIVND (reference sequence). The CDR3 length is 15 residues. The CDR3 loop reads CASSIPSGSVGELFF. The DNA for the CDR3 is TGTGCCAGTAGTATCCCTAGCGGGAGTGTCGGGGAGCTGTTTTTT.

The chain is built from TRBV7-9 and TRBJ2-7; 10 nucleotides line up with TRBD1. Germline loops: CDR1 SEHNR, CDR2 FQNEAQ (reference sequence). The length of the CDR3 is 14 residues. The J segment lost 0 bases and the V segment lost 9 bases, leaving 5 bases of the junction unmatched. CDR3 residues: CAREGQGSSYEQYF. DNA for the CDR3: TGTGCCAGGGAGGGACAGGGGAGCTCCTACGAGCAGTACTTC.

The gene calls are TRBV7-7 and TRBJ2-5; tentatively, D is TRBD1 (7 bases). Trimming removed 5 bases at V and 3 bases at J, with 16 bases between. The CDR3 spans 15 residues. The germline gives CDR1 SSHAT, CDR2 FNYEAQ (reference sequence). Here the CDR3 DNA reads TGTGCCAGCAGCCTATTAGGGGGCGGGGAAGAGACCCAGTACTTC. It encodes CASSLLGGGEETQYF.

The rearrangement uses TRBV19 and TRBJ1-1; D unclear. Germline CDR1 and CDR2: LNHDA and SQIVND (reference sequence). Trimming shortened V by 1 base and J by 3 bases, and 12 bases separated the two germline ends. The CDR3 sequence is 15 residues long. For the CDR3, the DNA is TGTGCCAGTAGTATAGGGAACGGGGTGTACACTGAAGCTTTCTTT. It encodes CASSIGNGVYTEAFF.

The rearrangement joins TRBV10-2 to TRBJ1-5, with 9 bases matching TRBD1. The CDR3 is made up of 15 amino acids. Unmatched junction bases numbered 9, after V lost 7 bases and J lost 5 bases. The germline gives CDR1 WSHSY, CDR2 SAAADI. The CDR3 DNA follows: TGCGCCAGCACCAAGGACAGGGGTCGGGATCAGCCCCAGCATTTT. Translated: CASTKDRGRDQPQHF.